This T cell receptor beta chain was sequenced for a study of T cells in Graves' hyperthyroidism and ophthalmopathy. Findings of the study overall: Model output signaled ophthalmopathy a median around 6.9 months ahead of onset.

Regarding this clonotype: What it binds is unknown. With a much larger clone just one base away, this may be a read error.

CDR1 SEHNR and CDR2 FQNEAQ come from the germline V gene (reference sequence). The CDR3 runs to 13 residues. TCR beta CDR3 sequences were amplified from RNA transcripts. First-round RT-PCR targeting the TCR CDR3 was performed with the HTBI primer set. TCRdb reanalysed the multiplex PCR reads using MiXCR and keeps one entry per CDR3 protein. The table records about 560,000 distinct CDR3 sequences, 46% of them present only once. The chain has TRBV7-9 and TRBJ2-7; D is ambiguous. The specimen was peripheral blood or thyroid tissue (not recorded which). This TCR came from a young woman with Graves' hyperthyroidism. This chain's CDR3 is CTSTVAESYEQYF. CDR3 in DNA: TGTACCAGCACCGTCGCGGAGAGCTACGAGCAGTACTTC.